This TCR beta chain was sequenced in a study of cytomegalovirus exposure and HLA in healthy donors. PCR primers comprised 60 Vbeta and 13 Jbeta primers. Sequencing used immunoSEQ multiplex PCR; TCRdb keeps in-frame clones, though not all of them. This repertoire shows some 170,000 clones, just over 75% found once; its top ten account for 3.7%. Trimming removed 6 bases from V and 7 bases from J; junction bases left unmatched: 11. This CDR3 is built from 15 residues. Germline assignment: CDR1 SGHTA and CDR2 FQGNSA. The sequence was obtained from a woman aged 55-70 years in good health and CMV-seropositive. The V call is TRBV7-2, the J call TRBJ1-2; TRBD1 matches at 10 bases. The specimen sequenced was PBMCs. The CDR3 DNA sequence: TGTGCCAGCAGTCAAACCGGGACAGGGGTGGCTGGCTACACCTTC. This sequence encodes CASSQTGTGVAGYTF. The whole variable domain, filled in from reference TRBV7-2 and TRBJ1-2, reads GAGVSQSPSNKVTEKGKDVELRCDPISGHTALYWYRQSLGQGLEFLIYFQGNSAPDKSGLPSDRFSAERTGGSVSTLTIQRTQQEDSAVYLCASSQTGTGVAGYTFGSGTRLTVV.